The 20 T cell receptor beta chains below come from one sample, sequenced in a study of cytomegalovirus exposure and HLA in healthy donors. Clones were sequenced by immunoSEQ multiplex PCR, and TCRdb holds only the in-frame ones, with some missing. The data contain 85,000 to 130,000 clones, roughly nine tenths of them singletons. The specimen was PBMCs. The receptor set was obtained from a woman aged 18-29 years in good health and CMV-seropositive.

V usage is TRBV6-6 and J usage is TRBJ2-1; 12 bases agree with TRBD2. The ends lost 6 bases at V and 4 bases at J; junction bases unmatched: 4. Germline V gene data show CDR1 as MNHNY and CDR2 as SVGAGI (reference sequence). This CDR3 comprises 15 residues. The CDR3 here is CASRSGTSGYNEQFF. CDR3 DNA: TGTGCCAGCAGGAGCGGGACTAGCGGGTACAATGAGCAGTTCTTC.

The CDR3 here is CASSLGYTGTFTDTQYF. Written as DNA, the CDR3 is TGTGCCAGCAGCTTAGGGTACACAGGGACCTTCACAGATACGCAGTATTTT. The V gene is TRBV7-2, the J gene TRBJ2-3; TRBD1 might be the D (6 bases). The CDR3 runs 17 residues. Trimming pared 1 base from V and 2 bases from J, leaving 16 bases between. Germline V gene data show CDR1 as SGHTA and CDR2 as FQGNSA.

The chain couples TRBV10-3 to TRBJ2-2; 7 nucleotides line up with TRBD2. Germline CDR1 reads ENHRY; CDR2 reads SYGVKD. The CDR3 covers 14 residues. After removal of 7 bases from V and 5 bases from J, the junction contained 7 bases not matched to a gene. The CDR3 loop is CAINGAGKTGELFF. The CDR3 region has the DNA TGTGCCATCAACGGAGCGGGGAAAACCGGGGAGCTGTTTTTT.

The chain has TRBV9 and TRBJ2-5; 7 bases agree with TRBD2. This CDR3 is built from 15 residues. With V trimmed by 7 bases and J by 1 base, 10 bases remained unmatched. Germline V CDR1 and CDR2: SGDLS, YYNGEE. CDR3 amino acids: CASGATSNLQETQYF. CDR3 coding DNA: TGTGCCAGCGGGGCGACTAGCAATCTCCAAGAGACCCAGTACTTC.

The gene calls are TRBV19 and TRBJ2-1; tentative D call: TRBD2 (6 bases). Germline V lookup: CDR1 LNHDA, CDR2 SQIVND (reference sequence). V was trimmed by 3 bases and J by 5 bases, leaving 14 bases between them. The CDR3 runs 15 residues. CDR3 nucleotides: TGTGCCAGTAGTATTCAGGGCCTAGCGAACAATGAGCAGTTCTTC. Encoded protein: CASSIQGLANNEQFF.

CDR3 sequence reads: CASSISLAGYYEQYV. In DNA, the CDR3 is TGTGCCAGTAGTATAAGCCTAGCGGGGTACTACGAGCAGTACGTC. The rearrangement uses TRBV19 and TRBJ2-7; 9 bases are a match to TRBD2. Germline trimming cut 2 bases from V and 3 bases from J; bases unmatched to any gene: 5. The CDR3 totals 15 residues. Germline V gene lookup returns CDR1 LNHDA and CDR2 SQIVND (reference sequence).

CDR3 nucleotides: TGTGCCAGCGCGGAGGAGCAGTACTTC. Amino acids: CASAEEQYF. The chain links TRBV6-5 to TRBJ2-7; D remains unclear. This CDR3 has 9 residues. Looked up from germline, CDR1 is MNHEY and CDR2 is SVGAGI. The germline V and J ends were trimmed by 8 bases and 7 bases, with 6 bases remaining between them.

The rearrangement uses TRBV29-1 and TRBJ2-1, with 7 bases fitting TRBD2. Losses at the gene ends were 5 bases for V and 5 bases for J; bases not matched to a gene: 0. The CDR3 consists of 11 residues. The germline CDR1 and CDR2 sequences are SQVTM and ANQGSEA. The CDR3 DNA follows: TGCAGCGTTCGGGGGGACAATGAGCAGTTCTTC. Translating gives CSVRGDNEQFF.

The genes are TRBV15 and TRBJ1-5; D ambiguous. V lost 1 base and J 0 bases, leaving 4 bases between the germline ends. In germline, CDR1 is LNHNV, CDR2 YYDKDF (reference sequence). This CDR3 is built from 14 residues. The CDR3 nucleotides read TGTGCCACCAGCAGAGGTTATAGCAATCAGCCCCAGCATTTT. Residues: CATSRGYSNQPQHF.

The chain employs TRBV7-9 and TRBJ2-1; TRBD2 aligns across 7 bases. Trimming cost V 1 base and J 0 bases; bases outside gene matches: 6. The CDR3 totals 17 residues. CDR1 and CDR2 (germline): SEHNR, FQNEAQ (reference sequence). In DNA form, the CDR3 reads TGTGCCAGCAGCTTAGAAGTTTCTAGCGGCTCCTACAATGAGCAGTTCTTC. Translating it yields CASSLEVSSGSYNEQFF.

J is TRBJ2-3 and V is TRBV15; no clear D. This CDR3 has 15 amino acids. From germline, CDR1 is LNHNV and CDR2 YYDKDF (reference sequence). With 1 base removed from V and 2 bases from J, the gap between germline ends came to 10 bases. CDR3 in DNA: TGTGCCACCAGCAGAGGTGGCGGAGACACAGATACGCAGTATTTT. This codes for CATSRGGGDTDTQYF.

The chain couples TRBV7-2 to TRBJ2-3; 8 bases map to TRBD2. J lost 0 bases, V lost 6 bases, and 8 bases had no gene match. This CDR3 has 16 amino acids. CDR1 SGHTA and CDR2 FQGNSA come from the germline V gene. In DNA, the CDR3 is TGTGCCAGCAGGGCCGATAGCGGGGCTAGCACAGATACGCAGTATTTT. The encoded protein is CASRADSGASTDTQYF.

The chain uses TRBV5-6 and TRBJ1-1; no clear D gene. V gave up 3 bases and J gave up 4 bases, with 10 bases separating them. Looked up from germline, CDR1 is SGHDT and CDR2 is YYEEEE. The CDR3 is made up of 13 amino acids. CDR3 sequence reads: CASSSTGGTEAFF. The DNA of the CDR3 is TGTGCCAGCAGCTCGACGGGTGGCACTGAAGCTTTCTTT.

The rearrangement uses TRBV7-9 and TRBJ2-3; TRBD1 is a possible D gene (5 bases). The V and J ends lost 2 bases and 3 bases respectively, with 12 bases between them. Per germline, CDR1 SEHNR and CDR2 FQNEAQ (reference sequence). The CDR3 runs to 15 residues. CDR3 sequence: CASSLKGPRTDTQYF. CDR3 coding DNA: TGTGCCAGCAGCTTAAAGGGGCCCCGGACAGATACGCAGTATTTT.

This rearrangement joins TRBV2 to TRBJ1-6; D is unresolved. The CDR3 loop spans 15 amino acids. Per germline, CDR1 SNHLY and CDR2 FYNNEI. Trimming took off 6 bases at V and 0 bases at J, with 9 bases between the two ends. CDR3 residues: CASRRYSSYNSPLHF. CDR3 DNA: TGTGCCAGCAGAAGATACAGCTCCTATAATTCACCCCTCCACTTT.

This clone turned up a few times. The chain is built from TRBV4-1 and TRBJ1-2, with TRBD1 identical over 7 bases. In germline, CDR1 is MGHRA, CDR2 YSYEKL. The V gene end was trimmed by 0 bases and the J gene end by 4 bases; junction bases not matched to a gene: 5. This CDR3 spans 15 amino acids. CDR3: CASSQEGRQGYGYTF. CDR3 DNA sequence: TGCGCCAGCAGCCAAGAAGGGCGACAGGGCTATGGCTACACCTTC.

This clone is a singleton in its sample. The rearrangement uses TRBV27 and TRBJ1-4; 7 bases match TRBD1. V was clipped by 4 bases and J by 4 bases; unmatched bases: 12. This CDR3 spans 17 amino acids. Germline-derived CDR1 and CDR2 are MNHEY and SMNVEV (reference sequence). The chain's CDR3 is CASSSTGQLWDNEKLFF. CDR3 bases: TGTGCCAGCAGTTCAACGGGACAGTTGTGGGATAATGAAAAACTGTTTTTT.

In this sample, this clone turned up a few times. The V gene is TRBV19, the J gene TRBJ1-6, with 10 bases that match TRBD1. CDR1 is LNHDA, CDR2 SQIVND, per germline (reference sequence). This CDR3 contains 13 residues. Trimming took 9 bases from V and 10 from J; bases not matched to a gene: 6. CDR3 sequence reads: CASGTGDGSPLHF. CDR3 nucleotide sequence: TGTGCCAGCGGGACAGGGGACGGGTCACCCCTCCACTTT.

J is TRBJ2-2 and V is TRBV2, with D maybe TRBD1 (5 bases). The CDR3 runs 13 residues. Trimming stripped 4 bases from V and 6 bases from J, with 9 bases between. CDR1 and CDR2 (germline): SNHLY, FYNNEI. The CDR3 loop is CASSVKGSGELFF. In DNA, the CDR3 is TGTGCCAGCAGTGTAAAGGGGTCCGGGGAGCTGTTTTTT.

The chain joins TRBV4-1 to TRBJ2-2; 11 bases line up with TRBD2. This CDR3 comprises 19 residues. The V and J ends lost 3 bases and 4 bases, in that order; junction bases with no gene match: 13. Germline V lookup: CDR1 MGHRA, CDR2 YSYEKL. CDR3 protein: CASSQKFSGTSGITGELFF. The CDR3 region has the DNA TGCGCCAGCAGCCAGAAGTTCTCCGGGACTAGCGGCATCACCGGGGAGCTGTTTTTT.